This entry is about one T cell receptor (beta chain). Authors' methods: Amplification of reference gene primers provided the estimated nucleated cell counts. The table came from immunoSEQ multiplex PCR; TCRdb's copy has only in-frame clones and leaves some out. From that table come the V and J calls and clone size; the DNA was used to work out D and trimming. The sample lists about 270,000 clones, about 88% occurring once. The data were taken from a study of blood T cell repertoires in COVID-19. Study-wide background: Sites across the United States, Italy and Spain contributed samples from acute and convalescent COVID-19. PBMCs, B-cell-depleted T cells, or T cells provided the cDNA or gDNA that made up the material.

With 4 bases clipped from V and 5 bases from J, the junction kept 8 bases outside the gene matches. Germline CDR1 reads MNHEY; CDR2 reads SMNVEV (reference sequence). CDR3 size: 16 residues. This sequence originates from a man in his fifties or sixties who had recovered from COVID-19. This sequence joins TRBV27 and TRBJ2-7, with 13 bases aligning to TRBD2. The sequenced sample consisted of peripheral blood. The CDR3 DNA is TGTGCCAGCAGTTCCGGACTAGCGGGGGCGGGCCACGAGCAGTACTTC. Its protein product is CASSSGLAGAGHEQYF.